This paragraph reports one T cell receptor (beta chain). This record comes from a study of CD8+CD57+ T cells in acquired aplastic anemia. There are 11 residues in the CDR3. V gave up 5 bases and J gave up 5 bases, with 9 bases separating them. Per germline, CDR1 DFQATT and CDR2 SNEGSKA (reference sequence). Genomic DNA provided the template from which TCR beta VDJ and CDR3 profiles were obtained. In TCRdb, the reads were re-called with MiXCR into one record per CDR3 protein. The sample has some 68,000 distinct CDR3 sequences, roughly half seen once. The source of this sequence is a human donor in good health, serving as a control. The gene calls are TRBV20-1 and TRBJ2-5, with D perhaps assigned TRBD1 or TRBD2 (5 bases each). The sample comprised sorted CD4+, CD8+, or CD8+CD57+ T cells (not recorded which) from PBMCs. The CDR3 coding sequence is TGCAGTGCTCGACAGCGGGAGACCCAGTACTTC. Amino acid sequence: CSARQRETQYF.